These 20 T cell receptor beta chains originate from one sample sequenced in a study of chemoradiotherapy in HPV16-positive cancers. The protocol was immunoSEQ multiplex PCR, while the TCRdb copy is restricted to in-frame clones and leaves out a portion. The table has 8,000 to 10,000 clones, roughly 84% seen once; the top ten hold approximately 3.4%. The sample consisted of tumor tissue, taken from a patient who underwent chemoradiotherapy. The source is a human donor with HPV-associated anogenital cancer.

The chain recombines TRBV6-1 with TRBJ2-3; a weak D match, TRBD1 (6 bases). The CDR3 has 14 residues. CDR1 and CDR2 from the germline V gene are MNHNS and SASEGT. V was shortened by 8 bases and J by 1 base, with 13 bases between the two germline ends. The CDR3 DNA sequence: TGTGCCAGCGGCGAGGGACAAGGCACAGATACGCAGTATTTT. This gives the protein CASGEGQGTDTQYF.

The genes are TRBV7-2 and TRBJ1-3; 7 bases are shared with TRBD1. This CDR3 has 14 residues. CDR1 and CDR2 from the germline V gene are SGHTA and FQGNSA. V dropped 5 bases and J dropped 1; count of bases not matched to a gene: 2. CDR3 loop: CASSQQGSGNTIYF. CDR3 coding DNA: TGTGCCAGCAGCCAACAGGGGTCTGGAAACACCATATATTTT.

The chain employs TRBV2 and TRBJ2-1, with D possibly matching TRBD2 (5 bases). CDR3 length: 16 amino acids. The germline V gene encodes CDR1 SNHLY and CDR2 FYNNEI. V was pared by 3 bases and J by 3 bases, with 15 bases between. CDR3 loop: CASSDPREVGYNEQFF. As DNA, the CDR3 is TGTGCCAGCAGTGATCCCCGGGAAGTGGGCTACAATGAGCAGTTCTTC.

As DNA, the CDR3 is TGTGCCAGCAGTCTAGACAGCCCCAATCAGCCCCAGCATTTT. Its translation is CASSLDSPNQPQHF. The gene calls are TRBV6-6 and TRBJ1-5; the D gene is possibly TRBD1 (5 bases). Trimming left V 5 bases short and J 3 bases short, with 11 bases between. The length of the CDR3 is 14 residues. The V gene's germline CDR1 is MNHNY and CDR2 SVGAGI (reference sequence).

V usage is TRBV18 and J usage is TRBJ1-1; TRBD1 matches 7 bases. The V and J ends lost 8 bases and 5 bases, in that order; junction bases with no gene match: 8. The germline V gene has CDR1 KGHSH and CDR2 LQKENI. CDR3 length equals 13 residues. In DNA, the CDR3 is TGTGCCAGCCTTAAACAGGGGCGGACTGAAGCTTTCTTT. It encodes CASLKQGRTEAFF.

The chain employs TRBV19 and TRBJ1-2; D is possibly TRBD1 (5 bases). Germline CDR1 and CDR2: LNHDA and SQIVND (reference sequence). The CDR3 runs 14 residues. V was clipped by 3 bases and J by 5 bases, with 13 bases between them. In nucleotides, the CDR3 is TGTGCCAGTAGTATTCCGGGGGGAGCGTATGGCTACACCTTC. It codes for CASSIPGGAYGYTF.

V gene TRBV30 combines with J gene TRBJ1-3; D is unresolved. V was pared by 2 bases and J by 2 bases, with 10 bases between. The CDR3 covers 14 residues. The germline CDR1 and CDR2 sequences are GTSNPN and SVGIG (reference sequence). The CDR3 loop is CAWSPGSTGNTIYF. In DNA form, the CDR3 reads TGTGCCTGGAGTCCGGGGAGTACTGGAAACACCATATATTTT.

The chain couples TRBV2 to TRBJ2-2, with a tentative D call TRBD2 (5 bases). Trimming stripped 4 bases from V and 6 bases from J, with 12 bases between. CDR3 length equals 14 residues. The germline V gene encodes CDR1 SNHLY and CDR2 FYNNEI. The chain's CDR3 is CASSAGIGAGELFF. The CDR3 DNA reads TGTGCCAGCAGTGCCGGGATTGGGGCCGGGGAGCTGTTTTTT.

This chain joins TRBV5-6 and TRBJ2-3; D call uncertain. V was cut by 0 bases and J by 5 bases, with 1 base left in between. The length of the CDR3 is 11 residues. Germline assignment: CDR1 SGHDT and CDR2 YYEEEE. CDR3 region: CASSLEDTQYF. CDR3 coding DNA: TGTGCCAGCAGCTTGGAAGATACGCAGTATTTT.

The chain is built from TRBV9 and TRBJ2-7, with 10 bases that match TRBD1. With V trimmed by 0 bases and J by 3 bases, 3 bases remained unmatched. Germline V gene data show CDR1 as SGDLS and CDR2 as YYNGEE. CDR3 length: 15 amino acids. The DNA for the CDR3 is TGTGCCAGCAGCGTAGAAGGGACAGGGGTCTACGAGCAGTACTTC. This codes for CASSVEGTGVYEQYF.

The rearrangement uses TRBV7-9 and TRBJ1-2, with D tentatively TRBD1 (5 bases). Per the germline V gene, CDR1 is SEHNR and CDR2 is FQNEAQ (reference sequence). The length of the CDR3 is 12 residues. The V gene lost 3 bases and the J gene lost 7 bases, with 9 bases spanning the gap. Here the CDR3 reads CASSFGDLGYTF. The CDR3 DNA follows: TGTGCCAGCAGCTTCGGGGACCTTGGCTACACCTTC.

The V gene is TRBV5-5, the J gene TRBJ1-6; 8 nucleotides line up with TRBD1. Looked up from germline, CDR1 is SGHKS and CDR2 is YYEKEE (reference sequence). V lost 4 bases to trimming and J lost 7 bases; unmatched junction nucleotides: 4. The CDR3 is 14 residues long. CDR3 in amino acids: CASSPTGVNSPLHF. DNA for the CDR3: TGTGCCAGCAGCCCGACAGGGGTGAATTCACCCCTCCACTTT. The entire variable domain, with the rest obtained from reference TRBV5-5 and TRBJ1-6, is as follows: DAGVTQSPTHLIKTRGQQVTLRCSPISGHKSVSWYQQVLGQGPQFIFQYYEKEERGRGNFPDRFSARQFPNYSSELNVNALLLGDSALYLCASSPTGVNSPLHFGNGTRLTVT.

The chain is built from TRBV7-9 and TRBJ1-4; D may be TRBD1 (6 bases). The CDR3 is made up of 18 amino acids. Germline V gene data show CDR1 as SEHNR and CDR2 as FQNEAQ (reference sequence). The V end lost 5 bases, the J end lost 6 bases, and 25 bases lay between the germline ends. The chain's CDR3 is CASSSTITNRARDEKLFF. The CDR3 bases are TGTGCCAGCAGCAGTACCATCACGAACAGGGCCAGGGATGAAAAACTGTTTTTT.

The CDR3 is CASSFGLADTDTQYF. The CDR3 DNA sequence: TGTGCCAGCAGCTTCGGTCTAGCGGACACAGATACGCAGTATTTT. V gene TRBV11-3 combines with J gene TRBJ2-3, with 7 bases that match TRBD2. CDR3 length equals 15 residues. Germline CDR1 SGHNT, CDR2 YENEEA. The V and J ends lost 3 bases and 2 bases, in that order; junction bases with no gene match: 5.

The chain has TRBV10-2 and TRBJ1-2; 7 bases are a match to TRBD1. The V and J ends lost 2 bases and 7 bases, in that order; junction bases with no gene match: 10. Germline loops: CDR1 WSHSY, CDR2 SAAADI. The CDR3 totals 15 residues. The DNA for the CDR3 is TGCGCCAGCAGTGAGAGTGGACAGGAAAATTCTGGCTACACCTTC. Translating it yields CASSESGQENSGYTF.

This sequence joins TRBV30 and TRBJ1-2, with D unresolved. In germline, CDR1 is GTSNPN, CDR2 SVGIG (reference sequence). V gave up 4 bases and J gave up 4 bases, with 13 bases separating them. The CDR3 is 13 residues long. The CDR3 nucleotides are TGTGCCTGGACCTCACGGGAGGGCTATGGCTACACCTTC. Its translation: CAWTSREGYGYTF.

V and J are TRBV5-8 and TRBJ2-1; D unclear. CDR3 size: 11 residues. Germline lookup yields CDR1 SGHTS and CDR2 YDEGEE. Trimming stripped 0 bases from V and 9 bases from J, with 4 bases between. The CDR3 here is CASSLVGEQFF. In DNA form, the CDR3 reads TGTGCCAGCAGCTTGGTGGGTGAGCAGTTCTTC.

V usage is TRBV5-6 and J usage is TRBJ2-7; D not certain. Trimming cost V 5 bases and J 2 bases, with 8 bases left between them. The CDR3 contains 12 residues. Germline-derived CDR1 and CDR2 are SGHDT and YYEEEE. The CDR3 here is CASSWDAYEQYF. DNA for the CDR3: TGTGCCAGCAGTTGGGATGCCTACGAGCAGTACTTC.

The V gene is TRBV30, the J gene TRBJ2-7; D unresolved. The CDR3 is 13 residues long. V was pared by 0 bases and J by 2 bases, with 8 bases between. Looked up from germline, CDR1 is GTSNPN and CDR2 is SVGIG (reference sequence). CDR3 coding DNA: TGTGCCTGGAGTGTAGTCGGACCCTACGAGCAGTACTTC. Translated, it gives CAWSVVGPYEQYF.

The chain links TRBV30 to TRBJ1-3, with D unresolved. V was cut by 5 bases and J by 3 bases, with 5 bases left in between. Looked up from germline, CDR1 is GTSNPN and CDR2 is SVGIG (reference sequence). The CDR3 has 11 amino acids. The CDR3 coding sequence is TGTGCCTGGGGAAGTGGAAACACCATATATTTT. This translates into CAWGSGNTIYF.